The 22 T cell receptor beta chains in this list originate from one sample, sequenced in a study of shared clonotypes between healthy human individuals. Sequencing was performed with immunoSEQ multiplex PCR; in TCRdb, only in-frame clones are kept and a portion is missing. The sample lists approximately 400,000 clones, approximately 96% occurring once. The sample taken for sequencing was memory CD8+ T cells sorted from blood. Subset in this sample: CD45RO+ cells pooled with CCR7-negative TemRA cells. The receptors here all came from a man younger than 45 in good health.

This clone was observed a single time. The rearrangement links TRBV5-1 to TRBJ1-3; D not certain. V was cut by 4 bases and J by 0 bases, with 8 bases left in between. Per germline, CDR1 SGHRS and CDR2 YFSETQ. There are 14 residues in the CDR3. CDR3 amino acids: CASSRRDSGNTIYF. CDR3 bases: TGCGCCAGCAGCCGACGAGACTCTGGAAACACCATATATTTT.

The chain is built from TRBV29-1 and TRBJ2-7, with TRBD1 as a possible D gene (5 bases). The CDR3 has 11 residues. Germline loops: CDR1 SQVTM, CDR2 ANQGSEA. Trimming took 8 bases from V and 3 from J, leaving 11 bases between them. In nucleotides, the CDR3 is TGCAGCTTCCAGCAGGGCTACGAGCAGTACTTC. Its translation: CSFQQGYEQYF.

The chain recombines TRBV7-8 with TRBJ2-3, with D perhaps TRBD1 (5 bases). Trimming pared 4 bases from V and 1 base from J, leaving 21 bases between. From germline, CDR1 is SGHVS and CDR2 FQNEAQ. The CDR3 spans 18 residues. CDR3 sequence: CASSSPRVGSSRTDTQYF. DNA of the CDR3: TGTGCCAGCAGCTCCCCCAGGGTCGGGTCCTCTCGCACAGATACGCAGTATTTT.

V is TRBV5-8 and J is TRBJ2-3; D is unresolved. V was cut by 4 bases and J by 5 bases, with 14 bases left in between. The CDR3 covers 14 residues. From germline, CDR1 is SGHTS and CDR2 YDEGEE. The DNA for the CDR3 is TGTGCCAGCAGCGAGTACGGGCTGAGAGATACGCAGTATTTT. Protein product: CASSEYGLRDTQYF.

This clone was detected only once. The chain has TRBV19 and TRBJ1-2; perhaps TRBD1 as D (6 bases). The length of the CDR3 is 13 residues. Trimming removed 3 bases at V and 3 bases at J, with 8 bases between. Germline CDR1 reads LNHDA; CDR2 reads SQIVND (reference sequence). The CDR3 bases are TGTGCCAGTAGTATCAGACAGGACTATGGCTACACCTTC. Its protein is CASSIRQDYGYTF.

CDR3 in DNA: TGTGCCAGCAGCCACGTAAGAGGCGGGAGGACTAATGAGCAGTTCTTC. Residues: CASSHVRGGRTNEQFF. The rearrangement uses TRBV5-4 and TRBJ2-1; 8 nucleotides align to TRBD2. CDR1 is SGHNT and CDR2 is YYREEE in the germline V gene (reference sequence). The CDR3 covers 16 residues. V trimming: 4 bases; J trimming: 7 bases; junction bases outside the gene matches: 13.

The chain carries TRBV13 and TRBJ1-3, with D hard to call. The CDR3 covers 14 residues. Germline values: CDR1 PRHDT, CDR2 FYEKMQ (reference sequence). V lost 1 base, J lost 4 bases, and 8 bases lay in between. This CDR3 is CASSLVGKGNTIYF. For the CDR3, the DNA is TGTGCCAGCAGCTTAGTAGGGAAAGGAAACACCATATATTTT. The whole variable domain, filled in from reference TRBV13 and TRBJ1-3, reads AAGVIQSPRHLIKEKRETATLKCYPIPRHDTVYWYQQGPGQDPQFLISFYEKMQSDKGSIPDRFSAQQFSDYHSELNMSSLELGDSALYFCASSLVGKGNTIYFGEGSWLTVV.

V is TRBV6-5 and J is TRBJ2-5; 10 bases line up with TRBD2. This CDR3 has 15 amino acids. From germline, CDR1 is MNHEY and CDR2 SVGAGI. The V segment lost 2 bases and the J segment 3 bases; nucleotides outside the gene matches: 3. The CDR3 sequence is CASSYLGLAEETQYF. In DNA form, the CDR3 reads TGTGCCAGCAGTTACCTCGGACTAGCGGAAGAGACCCAGTACTTC.

The chain recombines TRBV2 with TRBJ1-5; 7 bases agree with TRBD1. Trimming at V came to 7 bases and at J to 2 bases, leaving 2 bases not matched to a gene. Germline V gene sequence: CDR1 SNHLY, CDR2 FYNNEI. The CDR3 has 13 residues. CDR3 residues: CASTRGGNQPQHF. The CDR3 DNA reads TGTGCCAGCACCAGGGGGGGCAATCAGCCCCAGCATTTT.

The chain couples TRBV30 to TRBJ2-2; 9 bases align to TRBD2. V was pared by 2 bases and J by 3 bases, with 7 bases of the junction left unmatched. CDR3 length: 16 amino acids. The germline V gene encodes CDR1 GTSNPN and CDR2 SVGIG (reference sequence). The CDR3 DNA sequence: TGTGCCTGGAGTCCCCGGACTAGCGTATACACCGGGGAGCTGTTTTTT. Amino acids: CAWSPRTSVYTGELFF.

The chain couples TRBV5-8 to TRBJ2-3; D ambiguous. The germline gives CDR1 SGHTS, CDR2 YDEGEE. Trimming shortened V by 7 bases and J by 0 bases, and 9 bases separated the two germline ends. The CDR3 totals 13 residues. The CDR3 loop reads CASPHISTDTQYF. CDR3 nucleotide sequence: TGTGCCAGCCCCCATATAAGCACAGATACGCAGTATTTT. The variable domain in full, completed from reference TRBV5-8 and TRBJ2-3, reads EAGVTQSPTHLIKTRGQQATLRCSPISGHTSVYWYQQALGLGLQFLLWYDEGEERNRGNFPPRFSGRQFPNYSSELNVNALELEDSALYLCASPHISTDTQYFGPGTRLTVL.

The chain links TRBV7-8 to TRBJ2-7; 8 bases align to TRBD1. The germline V gene has CDR1 SGHVS and CDR2 FQNEAQ. J gave up 0 bases and V 5 bases, and 6 bases lay outside the gene matches. CDR3 length equals 15 residues. CDR3 in amino acids: CASSVRDRSSYEQYF. CDR3 in DNA: TGTGCCAGCAGCGTCCGGGACAGGAGCTCCTACGAGCAGTACTTC.

Only one count was recorded for this clone. This chain joins TRBV28 and TRBJ2-5; D could derive from TRBD1 or TRBD2 (6 bases each). Germline loops: CDR1 MDHEN, CDR2 SYDVKM. The CDR3 extends over 16 amino acids. V was pared by 5 bases and J by 2 bases, with 18 bases between. The CDR3 loop reads CASSPRIRGPQETQYF. Here the CDR3 DNA reads TGTGCCAGCAGTCCCAGGATTCGGGGGCCTCAAGAGACCCAGTACTTC.

The chain uses TRBV4-1 and TRBJ2-3, with 8 positions matching TRBD1. CDR1 and CDR2 (germline): MGHRA, YSYEKL. Losses at the gene ends were 5 bases for V and 8 bases for J; bases not matched to a gene: 9. This CDR3 has 14 amino acids. CDR3: CASSELTQGATQYF. The DNA for the CDR3 is TGCGCCAGCAGCGAACTCACTCAGGGGGCTACGCAGTATTTT.

DNA of the CDR3: TGTGCCACCAGCAGAGGACACTCCCGCTCTGGAAACACCATATATTTT. It encodes CATSRGHSRSGNTIYF. The chain employs TRBV15 and TRBJ1-3, with D unresolved. Between the trimmed V and J ends, which lost 1 base and 0 bases, there was a span of 10 bases. Germline values: CDR1 LNHNV, CDR2 YYDKDF (reference sequence). The CDR3 has 16 residues.

The chain joins TRBV6-5 to TRBJ2-3; 7 bases line up with TRBD1. CDR3 length equals 15 residues. The J segment lost 4 bases and the V segment lost 5 bases, leaving 9 bases of the junction unmatched. Germline V gene lookup returns CDR1 MNHEY and CDR2 SVGAGI. CDR3 residues: CASSRTRQGSDTQYF. CDR3 sequence (DNA): TGTGCCAGCAGTCGAACCAGACAGGGTTCAGATACGCAGTATTTT.

The rearrangement links TRBV5-1 to TRBJ2-2, with 7 bases matching TRBD2. Germline CDR1 and CDR2: SGHRS and YFSETQ. The CDR3 runs to 13 residues. The trim removed 4 bases at V and 8 bases at J, leaving 5 bases unmatched. CDR3 bases: TGCGCCAGCAGCCTACGAGCGGGAGGGGAGCTGTTTTTT. Protein product: CASSLRAGGELFF.

V usage is TRBV4-1 and J usage is TRBJ2-7; D is unresolved. This CDR3 spans 13 amino acids. CDR1 and CDR2 from the germline V gene are MGHRA and YSYEKL. The V and J ends lost 4 bases and 4 bases respectively, with 11 bases between them. CDR3 protein: CASSPTDRYEQYF. CDR3 sequence (DNA): TGCGCCAGCAGCCCCACGGACCGGTACGAGCAGTACTTC.

The genes are TRBV9 and TRBJ2-3, with D maybe TRBD1 (6 bases). From germline, CDR1 is SGDLS and CDR2 YYNGEE. The CDR3 length is 14 residues. V lost 2 bases to trimming and J lost 3 bases, with 10 bases between them. The CDR3 reads CASSVHRVTDTQYF. The CDR3 nucleotides read TGTGCCAGCAGCGTCCACAGGGTAACAGATACGCAGTATTTT.

V is TRBV30 and J is TRBJ2-5, with TRBD2 matching 8 bases. The germline V gene encodes CDR1 GTSNPN and CDR2 SVGIG (reference sequence). The ends lost 2 bases at V and 0 bases at J; junction bases unmatched: 5. CDR3 length: 15 amino acids. The CDR3 region has the DNA TGTGCCTGGAGTCCCGGGGGGGGGTACCAAGAGACCCAGTACTTC. This translates into CAWSPGGGYQETQYF.

The chain couples TRBV7-9 to TRBJ2-5; no reliable D call. Germline V CDR1 and CDR2: SEHNR, FQNEAQ (reference sequence). V lost 4 bases to trimming and J lost 4 bases, with 19 bases between them. There are 16 residues in the CDR3. The CDR3 coding sequence is TGTGCCAGCAGCTCTAGGGCATTAGCCCTCCGAGAGACCCAGTACTTC. Translation gives CASSSRALALRETQYF.

As concerns this clone: Other DNA sequences within the sample encode an identical CDR3. Here the CDR3 reads CASSQAGTGIYEQYF. The CDR3 DNA follows: TGCGCCAGCAGCCAAGCCGGGACAGGGATCTACGAGCAGTACTTC. The V and J genes are TRBV4-1 and TRBJ2-7; 9 bases map to TRBD1. The V gene end was trimmed by 1 base and the J gene end by 3 bases; junction bases not matched to a gene: 4. This CDR3 has 15 amino acids. Germline CDR1 is MGHRA and CDR2 is YSYEKL.